This T cell receptor beta chain was obtained from a study of OX40 agonist ivuxolimab in advanced cancers. Background on the whole study: Ivuxolimab was a fully human IgG2 agonistic monoclonal antibody targeting the costimulatory receptor OX40 (CD134). Intravenous ivuxolimab was administered to patients every 2 weeks at six dose levels: 0.01, 0.1, 0.3, 1.5, 3 and 10 mg/kg. Of the roughly 54 dose-escalation patients, hepatocellular carcinoma was present in about 20, melanoma in approximately 15, renal cell carcinoma in 9 and head and neck cancer in 9. The dose-escalation cohort was almost 85% male with a mean age of about 60 years, ranging from about 20 to 85. Prior anti-PD-1, anti-PD-L1 or anti-CTLA-4 therapy was permitted, and approximately 41% of dose-escalation patients had received checkpoint inhibitors. Partial responses occurred in three dose-escalation patients: two with cutaneous melanoma and one with hepatocellular carcinoma. Peripheral TCRbeta sequencing aimed to test whether ivuxolimab altered TCR sequence diversity and caused clonal T-cell expansion. The paper describes the monotherapy dose-escalation part (N ≈ 52 patients) of the phase I trial of ivuxolimab. The investigation overall reported the following: Low levels of normalized T-cell clonal expansion were also seen in some patients who did not respond. After ivuxolimab, CD8+ T cells had more expanded clones than CD4+ T cells on average. Antigen specificity was not determined for the clonally expanded peripheral T cells. In the 0.1-3.0 mg/kg groups, partial responders had among the lowest normalized peripheral clonal expansion, particularly in CD8+ T cells. At doses from 0.1 to 3.0 mg/kg, clonal expansion was seen in both CD4+ and CD8+ blood T cells between baseline and week 6.

Of note for this clone: The target of this receptor is not known. Qualities for individual bases were not recorded, and no much larger clone is one base off.

To sequence the TCRbeta CDR3 region, genomic DNA was isolated from the sorted cells. TCRbeta CDR3 regions were sequenced using the immunoSEQ Assay. Not all clones reach the TCRdb copy of this immuneACCESS table, which keeps in-frame sequences only. Checked studies attribute under half of the gap to unresolved V genes and leave the rest unexplained. For this sample there are 15,000 to 20,000 clones; about 60% appear just once. Jointly, the top ten make up approximately 8.4% of the sample. Patients with autoimmune disease history or receiving systemic immunosuppression were excluded from the trial. Peripheral blood for TCR sequencing was collected from all dose cohorts at baseline, on cycle 4 day 1, and on cycle 7 day 1. Samples were obtained from an open-label, multicenter, first-in-human phase I dose-escalation trial of ivuxolimab. Adults with locally advanced or metastatic head and neck squamous cell, hepatocellular, melanoma or renal cell carcinoma were enrolled in the trial. Before TCR sequencing, CD4+ T cells and CD8+ T cells were sorted from peripheral blood as separate populations.

Here the sequenced sample was CD4+ or CD8+ T cells sorted from blood, taken in a trial of the OX40 agonist ivuxolimab. The receptor was derived from an adult with an advanced solid tumor such as melanoma, head and neck, liver or kidney cancer.

The sequence in DNA is TGCGCCAGCAGCCCCCGTCTATCCCCTGAGCAGTTCTTC. It translates as CASSPRLSPEQFF. The chain couples TRBV4-1 to TRBJ2-1; no D gene can be assigned with confidence. CDR1 and CDR2 are drawn from the germline V gene: MGHRA, YSYEKL. The CDR3 measures 13 amino acids from cysteine to phenylalanine. Only CDR3 DNA remains: 39 bases, in frame from the first base. Cut back by 4 bases and 9 bases, the V and J ends lie 13 bases apart.